The rows below give T cell receptor beta chains drawn from one sample of a study of OX40 agonist ivuxolimab in advanced cancers. Here immunoSEQ multiplex PCR was the method, and the copy in TCRdb shows in-frame clones only, minus some. The table lists 45,000 to 70,000 clones, about 83% of them singletons. Here the sequenced sample was CD4+ or CD8+ T cells sorted from blood, taken in a trial of the OX40 agonist ivuxolimab. These receptors came from an adult with an advanced solid tumor such as melanoma, head and neck, liver or kidney cancer. The CDR3 runs from the conserved cysteine through the conserved F or W. The D gene is left open where the match is weak. Clone sizes are given selectively: once, few, many, or a class where the clone is expanded.

d_call,clone_size,v_call,j_call,cdr3_nt,cdr3_aa
.,.,TRBV19,TRBJ1-4,TGTGCCAGTAGTTCCCGACCCGTTGGTTCGGCTAATGAAAAACTGTTTTTT,CASSSRPVGSANEKLFF
.,.,TRBV30,TRBJ2-5,TGTGCCTGGAGTGTAGGGGGAGGGGGAGAGACCCAGTACTTC,CAWSVGGGGETQYF
TRBD1,.,TRBV10-2,TRBJ2-7,TGCGCCAGCAGGGGGGACAGGGGGCGGCTGGAATCCTACGAGCAGTACTTC,CASRGDRGRLESYEQYF
TRBD1,.,TRBV10-3,TRBJ1-5,TGTGCCATCAGTTCCGGGACAGGGTTTCAGCCCCAGCATTTT,CAISSGTGFQPQHF
TRBD1,.,TRBV7-9,TRBJ2-7,TGTGCCAGCAGCTCCCCGGGACAGGGGGACTACGAGCAGTACTTC,CASSSPGQGDYEQYF
.,.,TRBV5-1,TRBJ2-3,TGCGCCAGCAGAGTGACCCAAGATACGCAGTATTTT,CASRVTQDTQYF
.,few,TRBV7-9,TRBJ1-1,TGTGCCAGCAGCTTAGTCGGGGAGCAGGCTTTCTTT,CASSLVGEQAFF
.,few,TRBV4-2,TRBJ1-4,TGTGCCAGCAGCCAAGATCCCGACGCAACTAATGAAAAACTGTTTTTT,CASSQDPDATNEKLFF
TRBD2,few,TRBV7-6,TRBJ2-7,TGTGCCAGCAGCCTAGCGGTCAGCTCCTACGAGCAGTACTTC,CASSLAVSSYEQYF
.,.,TRBV29-1,TRBJ2-3,TGCAGCCCAACCCAGGGAGATACGCAGTATTTT,CSPTQGDTQYF
.,.,TRBV7-2,TRBJ2-7,TGTGCCAGCAGCCCCCCTGGGGCCAGGCAATACTCCTACGAGCAGTACTTC,CASSPPGARQYSYEQYF
TRBD1,.,TRBV27,TRBJ1-4,TGTGCCAGCAGAGTAGGGACAGGGGGCCGTGAAAAACTGTTTTTT,CASRVGTGGREKLFF
.,few,TRBV6-1,TRBJ2-2,TGTGCCAGCAGTGAATTGTATACCGGGGAGCTGTTTTTT,CASSELYTGELFF
TRBD1,.,TRBV27,TRBJ2-2,TGTGCCAGCGGGATACAGGGGTTCCAGGCTACCGGGGAGCTGTTTTTT,CASGIQGFQATGELFF
.,.,TRBV4-1,TRBJ2-2,TGCGCCAGCAGCCAAGATTCAAGCTCAGACACCGGGGAGCTGTTTTTT,CASSQDSSSDTGELFF
TRBD2,.,TRBV14,TRBJ2-1,TGTGCCAGCAGCCCCGAGGGGAGGGCCGATGAGCAGTTCTTC,CASSPEGRADEQFF
.,.,TRBV18,TRBJ1-2,TGTGCCAGCTCACCGGCAGGGCTCGGCTATGGCTACACCTTC,CASSPAGLGYGYTF
TRBD2,.,TRBV9,TRBJ2-2,TGTGCCAGCAGCCCCCGTTCTAGCGGGGGGTGGGGGGAGCTGTTTTTT,CASSPRSSGGWGELFF
TRBD1,.,TRBV6-5,TRBJ1-2,TGTGCCAGCAGCCAGACAGGGAGAGCTAACTATGGCTACACCTTC,CASSQTGRANYGYTF
.,.,TRBV7-9,TRBJ1-4,TGTGCCAGCAGCTTAGGGAGGACGGGACCTCAGGAACTGTTTTTT,CASSLGRTGPQELFF
.,.,TRBV15,TRBJ2-7,TGTGCCACCAGCAGAGAATTGTTAGGCGAGCAGTACTTC,CATSRELLGEQYF
.,.,TRBV19,TRBJ1-1,TGTGCCAGTAGTACACCGGGACTTAACACTGAAGCTTTCTTT,CASSTPGLNTEAFF
.,once,TRBV10-3,TRBJ2-2,TGTGCCATCAGTGAGTCCCACAAGAACACCGGGGAGCTGTTTTTT,CAISESHKNTGELFF
TRBD1,.,TRBV6-5,TRBJ2-7,TGTGCCAGCAGCTCAACAGGGGAAGGCGAGCAGTACTTC,CASSSTGEGEQYF
.,.,TRBV7-2,TRBJ2-7,TGTGCCAGCAGCTTAGCGGCTACCACGGGTTGGGAGCAGTACTTC,CASSLAATTGWEQYF
TRBD1,.,TRBV9,TRBJ1-4,TGTGCCAGCAGCGCGGGACAGGGGGACGAAAAACTGTTTTTT,CASSAGQGDEKLFF
.,.,TRBV21-1,TRBJ2-1,TGTGCCAGCAGCAAAGCAGGGACTAGCGGGAGGGCCGGGTCCTACAATGAGCAGTTCTTC,CASSKAGTSGRAGSYNEQFF
.,once,TRBV7-2,TRBJ2-7,TGTGCCAGCAGCTTGACGGAGGGCGAGCAGTACTTC,CASSLTEGEQYF
.,once,TRBV11-2,TRBJ1-3,TGTGCCAGCAGCTTCGATCGAAACACCATATATTTT,CASSFDRNTIYF
.,.,TRBV5-4,TRBJ2-5,TGTGCCAGCAGCTTGGCCGGGTGGACCGCAAAAGAGACCCAGTACTTC,CASSLAGWTAKETQYF
.,.,TRBV29-1,TRBJ2-2,TGCAGCGTCCCGGGTGGTGGGGGATCCACCGGGGAGCTGTTTTTT,CSVPGGGGSTGELFF
TRBD1,.,TRBV5-1,TRBJ2-1,TGCGCCAGCAGGGTGGACAGGGGGTCGGATGAGCAGTTCTTC,CASRVDRGSDEQFF
TRBD2,.,TRBV28,TRBJ2-7,TGTGCCAGCAGTCCGGGTGTTAGCGGGAGTCCCTACGAGCAGTACTTC,CASSPGVSGSPYEQYF
.,.,TRBV2,TRBJ2-7,TGTGCCAGCAGCGGCATCGGGGCAATTGAGCAGTACTTC,CASSGIGAIEQYF
.,.,TRBV28,TRBJ1-2,TGTGCCAGCAGTTTACCGGGTCAAATTCTCGGCTACACCTTC,CASSLPGQILGYTF
.,.,TRBV6-6,TRBJ1-2,TGTGCCAGCAGTGGCCCCGACTATGGCTACACCTTC,CASSGPDYGYTF
.,.,TRBV30,TRBJ2-3,TGTGCCTGGAGTGTGGGGCTCACAGATACGCAGTATTTT,CAWSVGLTDTQYF
.,.,TRBV19,TRBJ1-1,TGTGCCAGTAGTACCTATAGGGACACCCCGAACACTGAAGCTTTCTTT,CASSTYRDTPNTEAFF
.,few,TRBV6-6,TRBJ2-7,TGTGCCAGCAGTCCCCACCCGGGCCCGTCCTACGAGCAGTACTTC,CASSPHPGPSYEQYF
.,.,TRBV18,TRBJ2-7,.,CASSPGAFGQGSYEQCF
.,.,TRBV21-1,TRBJ2-7,TGTGCCAGCAGCGACGCCGGGACAGGACCCTACGAGCAGTACTTC,CASSDAGTGPYEQYF
TRBD1,.,TRBV7-2,TRBJ1-4,TGTGCCAGCAGCTTGACAGGGCCGACTAATGAAAAACTGTTTTTT,CASSLTGPTNEKLFF
.,.,TRBV7-2,TRBJ1-4,TGTGCCAGCAGCTTAATCCAGAATAATGAAAAACTGTTTTTT,CASSLIQNNEKLFF
.,.,TRBV28,TRBJ1-4,TGTGCCAGCAGTTTAGATCCGGGGGCTGGAGAAAAACTGTTTTTT,CASSLDPGAGEKLFF
.,.,TRBV5-8,TRBJ2-3,TGTGCCAGCAGCTTGCGGGCTGGGGATACGCAGTATTTT,CASSLRAGDTQYF
TRBD1,.,TRBV15,TRBJ2-3,TGTGCCACCAGGGGACAGACAACAGATACGCAGTATTTT,CATRGQTTDTQYF
TRBD1,.,TRBV5-4,TRBJ1-6,TGTGCCAGCAGCCTCGGGACAGCCATTAATTCACCCCTCCACTTT,CASSLGTAINSPLHF
.,.,TRBV4-2,TRBJ1-3,TGTGCCAGCAGCCAGGTCTCTGGAAACACCATATATTTT,CASSQVSGNTIYF
.,.,TRBV7-9,TRBJ1-2,TGTGCCAGCAGCTTGGGCATAGGCCCCTATGGCTACACCTTC,CASSLGIGPYGYTF
TRBD2,.,TRBV29-1,TRBJ2-5,TGCAGCGTTGACAGGGAGGGTCTCCAAGAGACCCAGTACTTC,CSVDREGLQETQYF
TRBD2,.,TRBV5-5,TRBJ2-7,TGTGCCAGCAGCTCCGCTAGCGGGAGCGACGAGCAGTACTTC,CASSSASGSDEQYF
TRBD1,few,TRBV5-1,TRBJ1-1,TGCGCCAGCAGACGAACAGGGGGCGAAACTGAAGCTTTCTTT,CASRRTGGETEAFF
TRBD1,.,TRBV19,TRBJ2-3,TGTGCCAGCAGCCGGGACAGGGCCACAGATACGCAGTATTTT,CASSRDRATDTQYF
.,.,TRBV28,TRBJ2-7,TGTGCCAGCAGAGCAGGGTACGGCGAGCAGTACTTC,CASRAGYGEQYF
.,.,TRBV7-2,TRBJ1-6,TGTGCCAGCAGCTTAGTTCTGGGGCTGGAATCACCCCTCCACTTT,CASSLVLGLESPLHF
.,.,TRBV2,TRBJ2-1,TGTGCCAGCAGTGTCCAGCGTAGTGAGCAGTTCTTC,CASSVQRSEQFF
.,medium-sized,TRBV28,TRBJ1-5,TGTGCCACCCAGAACGAGCAGCCCCAGCATTTT,CATQNEQPQHF
TRBD2,.,TRBV5-5,TRBJ2-1,TGTGCCAGCAGCTCGCTAGCGGGAGACAATGAGCAGTTCTTC,CASSSLAGDNEQFF
TRBD2,.,TRBV4-1,TRBJ2-1,TGCGCCAGCAGTAATTTCGGCGGACTAGCGGGAGAGCTCAGCTCCTACAATGAGCAGTTCTTC,CASSNFGGLAGELSSYNEQFF
.,.,TRBV6-5,TRBJ2-7,TGTGCCAGCAGCCCTAGCTCCTACGAGCAGTACTTC,CASSPSSYEQYF